Below, one TCR beta chain is given with its context. The germline CDR1 and CDR2 sequences are KGHSH and LQKENI. The CDR3 sequence is 12 residues long. With 6 bases removed from V and 6 bases from J, the gap between germline ends came to 9 bases. This record comes from a study of blood T cell repertoires in COVID-19. Method: immunoSEQ multiplex PCR; TCRdb's copy keeps in-frame clones and lacks some. This sample yields some 270,000 clones, of which around 89% are seen a single time; approximately 0.84% belongs to the top ten. This chain joins TRBV18 and TRBJ2-4, with D possibly being TRBD1 (5 bases). Sequences were obtained from peripheral blood. This clonotype was sampled from a man aged 30 to 45 with acute or convalescent COVID-19. In nucleotides, the CDR3 is TGTGCCAGCTCTCAAGACAGAAACATTCAGTACTTC. Translating it yields CASSQDRNIQYF.